A selection of T cell receptor beta chains follows, all from one sample in a study of regulatory T cells in long-lasting Graves disease. In TCRdb, the multiplex PCR reads were re-called with MiXCR into one record per CDR3 protein. The data show approximately 400,000 distinct CDR3 sequences, 20% to 25% seen once. The starting material was peripheral blood mononuclear cells (PBMCs), obtained when the disease was refractory, from a patient treated with antithyroid drugs. Receptors were obtained from a female donor with Graves disease. The CDR3 runs from the conserved cysteine through the conserved F or W. The D gene is left open where the match is weak. Not every row has a clone size; where given, it reads once, few, many or a size class.

D gene: -
clone size: many
V gene: TRBV29-1
J gene: TRBJ2-7
CDR3 protein: CSVALRSGYEQYF
CDR3 DNA: TGCAGCGTTGCCTTACGGAGCGGCTACGAGCAGTACTTC

D gene: -
clone size: few
V gene: TRBV27
J gene: TRBJ1-4
CDR3 protein: CASSTESTNEKLFF
CDR3 DNA: TGTGCCAGTTCGACAGAGTCAACTAATGAAAAACTGTTTTTT

D gene: -
clone size: few
V gene: TRBV7-2
J gene: TRBJ1-1
CDR3 protein: CASSLASPVILGTEAFF
CDR3 DNA: TGTGCCAGCAGCTTAGCGTCCCCAGTAATTTTGGGCACTGAAGCTTTCTTT

D gene: TRBD2
clone size: -
V gene: TRBV2
J gene: TRBJ2-3
CDR3 protein: CASSELRGGRGDTQYF
CDR3 DNA: TGTGCCAGCAGTGAACTTAGGGGCGGGAGAGGAGATACGCAGTATTTT

D gene: -
clone size: few
V gene: TRBV12-3/TRBV12-4
J gene: TRBJ1-1
CDR3 protein: CASRQPPNTEAFF
CDR3 DNA: TGTGCCAGCAGGCAACCACCGAACACTGAAGCTTTCTTT

D gene: TRBD2
clone size: many
V gene: TRBV12-3/TRBV12-4
J gene: TRBJ2-5
CDR3 protein: CASSLSLAGGETQYF
CDR3 DNA: TGTGCCAGCAGTTTATCGCTAGCGGGAGGAGAGACCCAGTACTTC

D gene: -
clone size: -
V gene: TRBV9
J gene: TRBJ2-2
CDR3 protein: CASSVMMGRWNTGELFF
CDR3 DNA: TGTGCCAGCAGCGTAATGATGGGACGGTGGAACACCGGGGAGCTGTTTTTT

D gene: -
clone size: -
V gene: TRBV2
J gene: TRBJ1-1
CDR3 protein: CASRIGVIAFF
CDR3 DNA: TGTGCCAGCAGGATCGGGGTGATAGCTTTCTTT

D gene: -
clone size: many
V gene: TRBV7-2
J gene: TRBJ2-7
CDR3 protein: CASSLATEDHEQYF
CDR3 DNA: TGTGCCAGCAGCTTAGCGACTGAGGATCACGAGCAGTACTTC

D gene: TRBD1
clone size: many
V gene: TRBV2
J gene: TRBJ1-2
CDR3 protein: CASRRDSANYGYTF
CDR3 DNA: TGTGCCAGCAGAAGGGACAGCGCGAACTATGGCTACACCTTC

D gene: -
clone size: many
V gene: TRBV7-3
J gene: TRBJ2-2
CDR3 protein: CASRRGGYTGELFF
CDR3 DNA: TGTGCCAGCAGGCGGGGCGGGTACACCGGGGAGCTGTTTTTT

D gene: -
clone size: many
V gene: TRBV20-1
J gene: TRBJ1-5
CDR3 protein: CSASRRGGNQPQHF
CDR3 DNA: TGCAGTGCTAGCCGAAGGGGAGGGAATCAGCCCCAGCATTTT

D gene: -
clone size: -
V gene: TRBV30
J gene: TRBJ2-4
CDR3 protein: CAWSERGNIQYF
CDR3 DNA: TGTGCCTGGAGTGAACGGGGAAACATTCAGTACTTC

D gene: -
clone size: -
V gene: TRBV28
J gene: TRBJ2-5
CDR3 protein: CASSLSEETQYF
CDR3 DNA: TGTGCCAGCAGTCTGTCGGAAGAGACCCAGTACTTC

D gene: -
clone size: -
V gene: TRBV20-1
J gene: TRBJ2-7
CDR3 protein: CSARDRVAYEQYF
CDR3 DNA: TGCAGTGCTAGAGATCGGGTAGCCTACGAGCAGTACTTC

D gene: -
clone size: -
V gene: TRBV5-1
J gene: TRBJ2-7
CDR3 protein: CASSLPTFEQYF
CDR3 DNA: TGCGCCAGCAGCTTGCCCACCTTCGAGCAGTACTTC

D gene: TRBD2
clone size: once
V gene: TRBV29-1
J gene: TRBJ2-1
CDR3 protein: CSVDPPTSGYNEQFF
CDR3 DNA: TGCAGCGTTGATCCCCCGACTAGCGGCTACAATGAGCAGTTCTTC

D gene: -
clone size: many
V gene: TRBV7-2
J gene: TRBJ2-7
CDR3 protein: CASSSLTVYEQYF
CDR3 DNA: TGTGCCAGCAGCTCCTTGACAGTATACGAGCAGTACTTC

D gene: TRBD2
clone size: many
V gene: TRBV6-5
J gene: TRBJ2-5
CDR3 protein: CASSYPSRRSGGRGQETQYF
CDR3 DNA: TGTGCCAGCAGTTACCCCTCGAGACGGTCCGGCGGGAGGGGCCAAGAGACCCAGTACTTC

D gene: TRBD2
clone size: -
V gene: TRBV2
J gene: TRBJ2-7
CDR3 protein: CASRFGTSGRVSYEQYF
CDR3 DNA: TGTGCCAGCAGGTTCGGGACTAGCGGGAGGGTCTCCTACGAGCAGTACTTC

D gene: -
clone size: few
V gene: TRBV20-1
J gene: TRBJ2-2
CDR3 protein: CSASPRGTNTGELFF
CDR3 DNA: TGCAGTGCCTCGCCTCGGGGCACGAACACCGGGGAGCTGTTTTTT

D gene: -
clone size: many
V gene: TRBV11-3
J gene: TRBJ2-2
CDR3 protein: CASSYSSAAGELFF
CDR3 DNA: TGTGCCAGCAGCTACTCCAGTGCGGCCGGGGAGCTGTTTTTT

D gene: -
clone size: -
V gene: TRBV19
J gene: TRBJ2-7
CDR3 protein: CASSIYPRTYEQYF
CDR3 DNA: TGTGCCAGTAGTATTTATCCCCGCACCTACGAGCAGTACTTC

D gene: TRBD2
clone size: many
V gene: TRBV2
J gene: TRBJ2-2
CDR3 protein: CASMRGLRTFGELFF
CDR3 DNA: TGTGCCAGCATGAGGGGACTACGGACGTTCGGGGAGCTGTTTTTT

D gene: TRBD2
clone size: few
V gene: TRBV9
J gene: TRBJ2-5
CDR3 protein: CASSVATGVAGTVETQYF
CDR3 DNA: TGTGCCAGCAGCGTAGCTACTGGGGTAGCGGGAACTGTCGAGACCCAGTACTTC

D gene: -
clone size: few
V gene: TRBV27
J gene: TRBJ1-5
CDR3 protein: CASSSWQNNQPQHF
CDR3 DNA: TGTGCCAGCAGTTCTTGGCAGAACAATCAGCCCCAGCATTTT

D gene: TRBD2
clone size: few
V gene: TRBV4-2
J gene: TRBJ2-5
CDR3 protein: CASSLELAGYGETQYF
CDR3 DNA: TGTGCCAGCAGCCTTGAACTAGCGGGATATGGAGAGACCCAGTACTTC

D gene: -
clone size: -
V gene: TRBV20-1
J gene: TRBJ2-4
CDR3 protein: CSARPQLNIQYF
CDR3 DNA: TGCAGTGCTAGACCCCAATTAAACATTCAGTACTTC

D gene: -
clone size: many
V gene: TRBV2
J gene: TRBJ2-7
CDR3 protein: CASGKRRDPWQYF
CDR3 DNA: TGTGCCAGCGGAAAAAGAAGGGACCCATGGCAGTACTTC

D gene: TRBD1
clone size: many
V gene: TRBV28
J gene: TRBJ1-2
CDR3 protein: CASSLFRDRPNDYGYTF
CDR3 DNA: TGTGCCAGCAGCCTTTTCCGGGACAGGCCCAACGACTATGGCTACACCTTC

D gene: -
clone size: -
V gene: TRBV12-3/TRBV12-4
J gene: TRBJ2-7
CDR3 protein: CASSFGVPYEQYF
CDR3 DNA: TGTGCCAGCAGTTTCGGGGTTCCCTACGAGCAGTACTTC

D gene: -
clone size: many
V gene: TRBV28
J gene: TRBJ1-2
CDR3 protein: CASQTTDPYGYTF
CDR3 DNA: TGTGCCAGCCAGACCACAGACCCATATGGCTACACCTTC

D gene: -
clone size: few
V gene: TRBV11-1
J gene: TRBJ1-1
CDR3 protein: CATVPLAKSRGGDTEAFF
CDR3 DNA: TGTGCCACCGTACCCTTAGCCAAGTCGCGCGGTGGGGACACTGAAGCTTTCTTT

D gene: TRBD1
clone size: many
V gene: TRBV30
J gene: TRBJ2-7
CDR3 protein: CAWKDRVASYEQYF
CDR3 DNA: TGTGCCTGGAAGGACAGGGTGGCTTCCTACGAGCAGTACTTC

D gene: -
clone size: -
V gene: TRBV19
J gene: TRBJ2-4
CDR3 protein: CASTPKGGGFENIQYF
CDR3 DNA: TGTGCCAGTACCCCTAAGGGAGGGGGATTTGAAAACATTCAGTACTTC

D gene: -
clone size: -
V gene: TRBV30
J gene: TRBJ1-4
CDR3 protein: CAWSSEGPNEKLFF
CDR3 DNA: TGTGCCTGGAGTTCCGAGGGGCCGAATGAAAAACTGTTTTTT

D gene: TRBD2
clone size: few
V gene: TRBV5-1
J gene: TRBJ2-5
CDR3 protein: CASSPGLLAGGQETQYF
CDR3 DNA: TGCGCCAGCAGCCCAGGCCTACTAGCGGGAGGGCAAGAGACCCAGTACTTC

D gene: -
clone size: few
V gene: TRBV5-1
J gene: TRBJ1-1
CDR3 protein: CASSVTSVVQGTEAFF
CDR3 DNA: TGCGCCAGCAGCGTAACCTCGGTAGTGCAGGGCACTGAAGCTTTCTTT

D gene: TRBD2
clone size: many
V gene: TRBV12-3/TRBV12-4
J gene: TRBJ2-1
CDR3 protein: CASNMGLADYNEQFF
CDR3 DNA: TGTGCCAGCAATATGGGACTAGCGGACTACAATGAGCAGTTCTTC

D gene: -
clone size: -
V gene: TRBV20-1
J gene: TRBJ1-5
CDR3 protein: CSASLQDSKNQPQHF
CDR3 DNA: TGCAGTGCAAGTTTACAGGACAGCAAAAATCAGCCCCAGCATTTT

D gene: -
clone size: many
V gene: TRBV28
J gene: TRBJ2-7
CDR3 protein: CASSRGGAQTDEQYF
CDR3 DNA: TGTGCCAGCAGTCGCGGAGGGGCACAAACTGACGAGCAGTACTTC

D gene: TRBD1
clone size: -
V gene: TRBV19
J gene: TRBJ2-7
CDR3 protein: CASSIGQVSYEQYF
CDR3 DNA: TGTGCCAGTAGTATCGGACAGGTCTCCTACGAGCAGTACTTC

D gene: -
clone size: many
V gene: TRBV7-9
J gene: TRBJ1-2
CDR3 protein: CASSLVGSTDGYTF
CDR3 DNA: TGTGCCAGCAGCTTAGTGGGATCTACCGATGGCTACACCTTC

D gene: -
clone size: -
V gene: TRBV19
J gene: TRBJ2-7
CDR3 protein: CASSMRGSYGQYF
CDR3 DNA: TGTGCCAGTAGTATGCGAGGGTCCTACGGGCAGTACTTC

D gene: TRBD2
clone size: few
V gene: TRBV19
J gene: TRBJ2-5
CDR3 protein: CASSGEREGPKTQYF
CDR3 DNA: TGTGCCAGTAGTGGCGAGCGGGAGGGCCCAAAGACCCAGTACTTC

D gene: -
clone size: -
V gene: TRBV9
J gene: TRBJ1-2
CDR3 protein: CATSPGDTNYGYTF
CDR3 DNA: TGTGCCACCTCACCAGGTGACACTAACTATGGCTACACCTTC

D gene: TRBD1
clone size: -
V gene: TRBV20-1
J gene: TRBJ2-7
CDR3 protein: CSAKYTGTGYNEQYF
CDR3 DNA: TGCAGTGCTAAATATACCGGGACAGGGTATAACGAGCAGTACTTC